These 27 T cell receptor beta chains were sequenced from one sample in a study of breast tumors, draining lymph nodes, adjacent tissues. Axillary draining lymph nodes of breast cancer patients supplied the node samples. TCRdb independently ran MiXCR on the multiplex PCR reads; one entry per CDR3 protein. The profile shows 200,000 to 300,000 distinct CDR3 sequences, 30% of them singletons. The sequencing input was axillary lymph node tissue. The receptors shown here come from a female donor with breast cancer. Some clones in this sample may be carry-over from other donors' samples.

This clonotype appeared many times. V and J are TRBV4-1 and TRBJ2-5; 8 bases are a match to TRBD2. CDR1 and CDR2 from the germline V gene are MGHRA and YSYEKL. V lost 4 bases and J lost 4; bases outside the gene matches: 2. The CDR3 runs 13 residues. CDR3 loop: CASSRLARETQYF. Here the CDR3 DNA reads TGCGCCAGCAGCCGACTAGCGAGAGAGACCCAGTACTTC.

This clonotype was found many times. The chain is built from TRBV4-3 and TRBJ2-7; no firm D call. This CDR3 has 14 residues. V was trimmed by 0 bases and J by 3 bases, leaving 9 bases between them. Germline V CDR1 and CDR2: LGHNA, YSLEER. The CDR3 DNA sequence: TGCGCCAGCAGCCAAGATGTTCGTCGCTACGAGCAGTACTTC. Translated: CASSQDVRRYEQYF.

This clonotype was recorded at least ten times. The chain recombines TRBV12-3 or TRBV12-4 with TRBJ2-5; D is undetermined. The CDR3 length is 14 residues. Trimming took 2 bases from V and 2 from J, leaving 9 bases between them. In DNA, the CDR3 is TGTGCCAGCAGTTTAACCGGAGTACAAGAGACCCAGTACTTC. It is translated as CASSLTGVQETQYF.

This chain connects TRBV28 to TRBJ2-7; 9 bases fit TRBD1. Trimming took 4 bases from V and 13 from J; bases not matched to a gene: 8. Germline values: CDR1 MDHEN, CDR2 SYDVKM. The CDR3 has 12 residues. CDR3 DNA sequence: TGTGCCAGCAGTTCAAATTTACAGGGGGCCTACTTC. It specifies CASSSNLQGAYF.

Turning to this clonotype: A read error may be the cause here, since a much bigger clone is one base away. The genes are TRBV20-1 and TRBJ2-1; D may be TRBD2 (5 bases). There are 12 residues in the CDR3. In germline, CDR1 is DFQATT, CDR2 SNEGSKA (reference sequence). The CDR3 here is CSAIRLNGEPFF. CDR3 DNA: TGCAGTGCGATCCGACTAAATGGTGAGCCGTTCTTC.

This clonotype was observed a few times. This clone may be a read error of a much larger clone one base away. The chain combines TRBV20-1 with TRBJ2-5; D might be TRBD1 (6 bases). The CDR3 is 13 residues long. Germline values: CDR1 DFQATT, CDR2 SNEGSKA (reference sequence). CDR3 DNA: TGCAGTGCTGAATACAGGGAATCGGAGACCCAGTGCTTC. As protein: CSAEYRESETQCF.

The sample holds many counts of this clonotype. J is TRBJ2-5 and V is TRBV6-1, with 10 bases that match TRBD1. The CDR3 totals 16 residues. From germline, CDR1 is MNHNS and CDR2 SASEGT. V trimming: 5 bases; J trimming: 1 base; junction bases outside the gene matches: 7. The CDR3 DNA reads TGTGCCAGCAGTAAGACAGGGGGCGCCTTCCAAGAGACCCAGTACTTC. This codes for CASSKTGGAFQETQYF.

The sample holds many counts of this clonotype. This chain's CDR3 is CSARDAQGRGGYTF. The CDR3, as DNA: TGCAGTGCTAGAGATGCCCAGGGCCGGGGGGGCTACACCTTC. The gene calls are TRBV20-1 and TRBJ1-2, with D possibly TRBD1 on 5 matching bases. The V gene lost 0 bases and the J gene lost 8 bases, with 16 bases spanning the gap. Germline loops: CDR1 DFQATT, CDR2 SNEGSKA (reference sequence). The CDR3 has 14 residues.

This clonotype has more than one count but fewer than ten. This chain uses TRBV3-1 with TRBJ1-2; no firm D call. Trimming took off 1 base at V and 4 bases at J, with 16 bases between the two ends. Germline CDR1 and CDR2: LGHDT and YNNKEL (reference sequence). The CDR3 contains 16 residues. The DNA for the CDR3 is TGTGCCAGCAGCCAAGCTCGATCACAGCGAATCTATGGCTACACCTTC. Residues: CASSQARSQRIYGYTF.

Comments on this clonotype: This could be a read error, since a much larger clone is one nucleotide away. The rearrangement joins TRBV12-3 or TRBV12-4 to TRBJ2-7; unclear D gene. The V gene lost 1 base and the J gene lost 2 bases, with 9 bases spanning the gap. The CDR3 is made up of 14 amino acids. This CDR3 is CASSLGAFPYEQYF. CDR3 in DNA: TGTGCCAGCAGTTTAGGGGCATTCCCCTACGAGCAGTACTTC.

As regards this clonotype: A read error may explain this, as a much larger clone is one base away. V is TRBV11-2 and J is TRBJ2-7; 11 nucleotides match TRBD2. Germline V gene data show CDR1 as SGHAT and CDR2 as FQNNGV. This CDR3 contains 17 residues. Germline trimming cut 5 bases from V and 5 bases from J; bases unmatched to any gene: 14. CDR3 sequence reads: CASSPSPRALAGDEQYF. The CDR3 DNA reads TGTGCCAGCAGCCCGTCTCCCCGGGCACTAGCGGGAGACGAGCAGTACTTC.

This clonotype came up many times. The rearrangement uses TRBV6-5 and TRBJ1-6, with unresolved D. Germline-derived CDR1 and CDR2 are MNHEY and SVGAGI. This CDR3 contains 15 residues. V lost 6 bases and J lost 9, with 18 bases in between. The CDR3, as DNA: TGTGCCAGCAGCCCCGAGCACCGTTCGGCTTCACCCCTCCACTTT. Translated: CASSPEHRSASPLHF.

This clonotype was seen ten or more times. The rearrangement uses TRBV10-1 and TRBJ1-2; perhaps TRBD1 as D (6 bases). Between the trimmed V and J ends, which lost 4 bases and 5 bases, there was a span of 14 bases. The CDR3 is made up of 14 amino acids. CDR1 is WNHNN and CDR2 is SYGVQD in the germline V gene (reference sequence). The CDR3 sequence is CASSATGTNYGYTF. CDR3 nucleotides: TGCGCCAGCAGTGCCACCGGGACAAATTATGGCTACACCTTC.

On this clonotype: The missing conserved phenylalanine or tryptophan at the end of this CDR3 makes a read error likely. The CDR3 DNA reads TGTGCCAGCAGCCCCACAGGGGCTCAGCCCCAGCATTCT. Protein: CASSPTGAQPQHS. This chain joins TRBV9 and TRBJ1-5, with 7 nucleotides matching TRBD1. Trimming cost V 4 bases and J 6 bases; bases outside gene matches: 4. The CDR3 sequence is 13 residues long. The germline CDR1 and CDR2 sequences are SGDLS and YYNGEE.

This clonotype occurred once. A much larger clone is a single base away; this may be a read error. The chain carries TRBV6-5 and TRBJ2-1; 7 bases line up with TRBD1. The trim removed 6 bases at V and 10 bases at J, leaving 12 bases unmatched. Germline CDR1 reads MNHEY; CDR2 reads SVGAGI. The CDR3 length is 14 residues. This chain's CDR3 is CASSRDRRSYEQFF. In DNA, the CDR3 is TGTGCCAGCAGCCGGGACAGACGTTCCTACGAGCAGTTCTTC.

The chain combines TRBV30 with TRBJ2-1, with TRBD2 as a possible D gene (5 bases). CDR1 is GTSNPN, CDR2 SVGIG, per germline (reference sequence). There are 13 residues in the CDR3. V lost 2 bases and J lost 7, with 12 bases in between. DNA for the CDR3: TGTGCCTGGAGTAAGTGGGAGCGAAATGAGCAGTTCTTC. Protein sequence: CAWSKWERNEQFF.

Concerning this clonotype itself: Compared with germline, one end of the junction differs, possibly owing to a read error. The J gene is TRBJ2-1, the V gene TRBV7-6, with 7 bases identical to TRBD2. CDR1 SGHVS and CDR2 FNYEAQ come from the germline V gene. This CDR3 has 15 residues. Here the CDR3 reads CASGFLASGSNEQFF. The CDR3 DNA sequence: TGTGCCAGCGGCTTCTTGGCTAGCGGTAGCAATGAGCAGTTCTTC.

V usage is TRBV5-1 and J usage is TRBJ2-5, with 7 bases that match TRBD1. The CDR3 is 14 amino acids. Trimming took 0 bases from V and 6 from J; bases not matched to a gene: 5. Per germline, CDR1 SGHRS and CDR2 YFSETQ. The CDR3 DNA reads as TGCGCCAGCAGCTTGGGGGACAGTCCCAAGACCCAGTACTTC. This codes for CASSLGDSPKTQYF.

V is TRBV30 and J is TRBJ1-3; possible D gene TRBD1, 5 bases. CDR1 GTSNPN and CDR2 SVGIG come from the germline V gene (reference sequence). CDR3 size: 14 residues. Trimming pared 3 bases from V and 0 bases from J, leaving 9 bases between. CDR3 region: CAWSAGTSGNTIYF. CDR3 DNA: TGTGCCTGGAGCGCCGGGACCTCTGGAAACACCATATATTTT.

This clonotype has ten or more counts. The V gene is TRBV19, the J gene TRBJ2-7; 11 bases map to TRBD1. Germline CDR1 is LNHDA and CDR2 is SQIVND (reference sequence). This CDR3 contains 15 residues. The trim removed 4 bases at V and 4 bases at J, leaving 6 bases unmatched. The CDR3 sequence is CASSRSGQGVYEQYF. CDR3 sequence (DNA): TGTGCCAGTAGTAGATCGGGACAGGGGGTGTACGAGCAGTACTTC.

The table lists this clonotype with many counts. The chain couples TRBV11-1 to TRBJ2-7; TRBD2 matches 7 bases. V shed 1 base, J shed 0 bases, and the junction held 3 bases outside the gene matches. CDR1 and CDR2 from the germline V gene are SGHAT and FQDESV (reference sequence). The CDR3 runs 15 residues. The CDR3 DNA reads TGTGCCAGCAGCTTAGTGGGGACTACCTCCTACGAGCAGTACTTC. This encodes CASSLVGTTSYEQYF.

This clonotype was recorded at least ten times. The rearrangement uses TRBV20-1 and TRBJ2-3, with 13 nucleotides matching TRBD2. CDR1 is DFQATT and CDR2 is SNEGSKA in the germline V gene (reference sequence). With V trimmed by 6 bases and J by 9 bases, 15 bases remained unmatched. This CDR3 spans 16 amino acids. In nucleotides, the CDR3 is TGCAGTGCCGCGCCCCGGACTAGCGGGGGCATCAGGACGCAGTATTTT. It translates to CSAAPRTSGGIRTQYF.

This clonotype showed up many times. The chain has TRBV7-9 and TRBJ2-1, with D tentatively TRBD1 (5 bases). CDR3 length equals 15 residues. From germline, CDR1 is SEHNR and CDR2 FQNEAQ (reference sequence). Trimming took 5 bases from V and 6 from J, leaving 17 bases between them. Here the CDR3 reads CASSPLRRRVNEQFF. In nucleotides, the CDR3 is TGTGCCAGCAGCCCCCTCCGGCGCAGGGTCAATGAGCAGTTCTTC.

This clonotype was found many times. The chain uses TRBV29-1 and TRBJ1-4; D unclear. V lost 5 bases to trimming and J lost 8 bases, with 9 bases between them. CDR1 is SQVTM and CDR2 is ANQGSEA in the germline V gene. This CDR3 comprises 11 residues. The CDR3 loop is CSVRTWEKLFF. The CDR3 DNA reads TGCAGCGTTCGGACTTGGGAAAAACTGTTTTTT.

The genes are TRBV28 and TRBJ1-2, with D tentatively TRBD1 (5 bases). The CDR3 covers 15 residues. V lost 2 bases, J lost 4 bases, and 14 bases lay in between. Germline values: CDR1 MDHEN, CDR2 SYDVKM. The CDR3 loop is CASSLGQGLTYGYTF. The DNA for the CDR3 is TGTGCCAGCAGTTTAGGGCAGGGACTCACCTATGGCTACACCTTC.

This clonotype has a count of ten or more. An end of the junction differs from the germline gene, which may be a read error. V gene TRBV19 combines with J gene TRBJ2-6; possibly TRBD1 or TRBD2 for D (5 bases each). CDR1 and CDR2 from the germline V gene are LNHDA and SQIVND (reference sequence). The CDR3 loop spans 20 amino acids. CDR3 residues: CASSIHPQVGASSGATVLTF. The CDR3 coding sequence is TGTGCCAGTAGTATTCATCCCCAAGTCGGGGCAAGCTCTGGGGCCACCGTCCTGACTTTC.

This clonotype appeared a few times. The chain couples TRBV6-6 to TRBJ1-2, with D perhaps TRBD1 (6 bases). The length of the CDR3 is 16 residues. The ends were cut back, 6 bases at V and 8 bases at J, with 25 bases in the middle. Germline-derived CDR1 and CDR2 are MNHNY and SVGAGI (reference sequence). This chain's CDR3 is CASSPQRAGGTIGYTF. The CDR3 nucleotides read TGTGCCAGCAGCCCGCAAAGAGCCGGCGGGACAATAGGCTACACCTTC.